This T cell receptor beta chain was identified in a study of cytomegalovirus exposure and HLA in healthy donors. The primer mix had 60 Vbeta and 13 Jbeta primers. Only in-frame clones appear in the TCRdb table, and some are missing; sequencing was by immunoSEQ multiplex PCR. The sample includes about 190,000 clones, 81% of them seen just once. V lost 0 bases and J lost 6, with 13 bases in between. Germline values: CDR1 SGDLS, CDR2 YYNGEE. The CDR3 covers 15 residues. This rearrangement joins TRBV9 to TRBJ1-5, with a weak D call TRBD1 (6 bases). Sample: PBMCs. The TCR sequence derives from a woman in her twenties or thirties in good health and CMV-seronegative. CDR3 in amino acids: CASSVDGRGGQPQHF. CDR3 nucleotides: TGTGCCAGCAGCGTAGACGGCAGGGGCGGTCAGCCCCAGCATTTT. Together with reference TRBV9 and TRBJ1-5, the CDR3 gives the full variable domain: DSGVTQTPKHLITATGQRVTLRCSPRSGDLSVYWYQQSLDQGLQFLIQYYNGEERAKGNILERFSAQQFPDLHSELNLSSLELGDSALYFCASSVDGRGGQPQHFGDGTRLSIL.